The 16 T cell receptor beta chains below come from one sample, sequenced in a study of shared clonotypes between healthy human individuals. Naive CD8 cells comprised CD45RO-negative, CCR7-positively selected cells, excluding terminally differentiated effector memory CD45RA+ cells. The repertoire was sequenced with immunoSEQ multiplex PCR; TCRdb's copy has only in-frame clones and lacks some. The sample contains a few million clones, just over 90% of which appear only once. Sequenced input: naive CD8+ T cells from PBMCs. These receptors were taken from a man younger than 35 in good health. Some clones in this sample may be carry-over from other donors' samples.

The J gene is TRBJ2-5, the V gene TRBV6-1, with 11 positions matching TRBD2. This CDR3 is built from 16 residues. From germline, CDR1 is MNHNS and CDR2 SASEGT. Germline trimming cut 0 bases from V and 5 bases from J; bases unmatched to any gene: 5. CDR3 in amino acids: CASSEAASGRWETQYF. The DNA of the CDR3 is TGTGCCAGCAGTGAAGCGGCTAGCGGGAGGTGGGAGACCCAGTACTTC.

V is TRBV9 and J is TRBJ2-1; TRBD2 aligns across 13 bases. Trimming cost V 3 bases and J 10 bases; bases outside gene matches: 10. This CDR3 spans 16 amino acids. From germline, CDR1 is SGDLS and CDR2 YYNGEE. The CDR3 loop reads CASSAGPGLAGTEQFF. In nucleotides, the CDR3 is TGTGCCAGCAGCGCCGGGCCGGGACTAGCGGGAACCGAGCAGTTCTTC.

The chain is built from TRBV29-1 and TRBJ2-1; unclear D gene. Germline-derived CDR1 and CDR2 are SQVTM and ANQGSEA. The V and J ends lost 4 bases and 3 bases respectively, with 10 bases between them. This CDR3 is 13 amino acids long. The CDR3 nucleotides are TGCAGCGTTGTCCTCCCCCTCTACAATGAGCAGTTCTTC. Translating it yields CSVVLPLYNEQFF.

V gene TRBV27 combines with J gene TRBJ2-5, with D hard to call. The germline V and J ends were trimmed by 8 bases and 1 base, with 14 bases remaining between them. CDR1 is MNHEY and CDR2 is SMNVEV in the germline V gene (reference sequence). The CDR3 extends over 14 amino acids. The CDR3, as DNA: TGTGCCAGCCGTGGTAGCCCTCTCCAAGAGACCCAGTACTTC. This codes for CASRGSPLQETQYF.

The rearrangement joins TRBV19 to TRBJ1-1; unclear D gene. Deletions cut 5 bases from V and 5 bases from J, with 12 bases between. Germline-derived CDR1 and CDR2 are LNHDA and SQIVND (reference sequence). CDR3 length equals 13 residues. The CDR3 loop is CASSSYRATEAFF. DNA of the CDR3: TGTGCCAGTAGTTCTTACCGGGCTACTGAAGCTTTCTTT.

This sequence joins TRBV7-9 and TRBJ2-5; tentative D call: TRBD2 (5 bases). CDR1 is SEHNR, CDR2 FQNEAQ, per germline (reference sequence). The CDR3 extends over 16 amino acids. Trimming removed 5 bases at V and 3 bases at J, with 19 bases between. The CDR3 loop is CASSPPRAATKETQYF. The CDR3 nucleotides are TGTGCCAGCAGCCCCCCGCGGGCTGCGACTAAAGAGACCCAGTACTTC. Full variable domain (missing parts from reference TRBV7-9 and TRBJ2-5): DTGVSQNPRHKITKRGQNVTFRCDPISEHNRLYWYRQTLGQGPEFLTYFQNEAQLEKSRLLSDRFSAERPKGSFSTLEIQRTEQGDSAMYLCASSPPRAATKETQYFGPGTRLLVL.

In nucleotides, the CDR3 is TGTGCCAGCAGCCCCACTAGCGAATACGAGCAGTACTTC. It specifies CASSPTSEYEQYF. The chain has TRBV7-9 and TRBJ2-7, with TRBD2 matching over 7 bases. Germline CDR1 and CDR2: SEHNR and FQNEAQ (reference sequence). The CDR3 extends over 13 amino acids. V lost 5 bases, J lost 4 bases, and 5 bases stayed unmatched.

CDR3 DNA: TGTGCCCGGGGTGGCGGGGAACCCAATGAGCAGTTCTTC. Residues: CARGGGEPNEQFF. This chain uses TRBV30 with TRBJ2-1; possible D gene TRBD2, 6 bases. CDR1 GTSNPN and CDR2 SVGIG come from the germline V gene (reference sequence). The CDR3 is 13 residues long. V lost 8 bases, J lost 6 bases, and 17 bases lay in between.

This clone was counted a single time. The rearrangement joins TRBV11-2 to TRBJ1-5; no clear D gene. V lost 2 bases and J 2 bases, leaving 4 bases between the germline ends. Germline V gene lookup returns CDR1 SGHAT and CDR2 FQNNGV. The CDR3 covers 13 residues. CDR3 sequence (DNA): TGTGCCAGCAGCTTAAACCGCAATCAGCCCCAGCATTTT. Its protein is CASSLNRNQPQHF.

V and J are TRBV7-9 and TRBJ2-5; D not certain. This CDR3 spans 15 amino acids. Germline loops: CDR1 SEHNR, CDR2 FQNEAQ (reference sequence). Trimming pared 4 bases from V and 2 bases from J, leaving 14 bases between. CDR3 loop: CASSSAVTPQETQYF. CDR3 DNA sequence: TGTGCCAGCAGCTCGGCGGTGACCCCTCAAGAGACCCAGTACTTC. Filled out from reference TRBV7-9 and TRBJ2-5, the complete variable domain reads DTGVSQNPRHKITKRGQNVTFRCDPISEHNRLYWYRQTLGQGPEFLTYFQNEAQLEKSRLLSDRFSAERPKGSFSTLEIQRTEQGDSAMYLCASSSAVTPQETQYFGPGTRLLVL.

This chain connects TRBV28 to TRBJ1-4; D gene uncertain. V shed 1 base and J shed 2 bases, with 2 bases lying between them. The CDR3 extends over 13 amino acids. CDR1 is MDHEN and CDR2 is SYDVKM in the germline V gene. CDR3 bases: TGTGCCAGCAGTTTATTTACTAATGAAAAACTGTTTTTT. Translated: CASSLFTNEKLFF.

The chain recombines TRBV11-1 with TRBJ1-1, with D unclear. The CDR3 is made up of 13 amino acids. CDR1 and CDR2 from the germline V gene are SGHAT and FQDESV (reference sequence). Trimming took 5 bases from V and 2 from J, leaving 9 bases between them. The CDR3 loop reads CASSADGNTEAFF. DNA of the CDR3: TGTGCCAGCAGCGCGGACGGAAACACTGAAGCTTTCTTT.

The chain uses TRBV7-9 and TRBJ1-1, with TRBD1 matching 10 bases. CDR3 length equals 12 residues. CDR1 and CDR2 from the germline V gene are SEHNR and FQNEAQ (reference sequence). The V and J ends lost 5 bases and 11 bases, in that order; junction bases with no gene match: 5. In DNA, the CDR3 is TGTGCCAGCAGCGGGACAGGGGCTGGGGCTTTCTTT. This gives the protein CASSGTGAGAFF.

As concerns this clone: Other DNA sequences in the same sample also yield this CDR3. The chain has TRBV5-1 and TRBJ2-1; D unclear. Germline-derived CDR1 and CDR2 are SGHRS and YFSETQ. The CDR3 consists of 12 residues. V was pared by 5 bases and J by 8 bases, with 11 bases between. CDR3 amino acids: CASRAGLDEQFF. DNA for the CDR3: TGCGCCAGCAGGGCTGGCCTGGATGAGCAGTTCTTC.

The chain combines TRBV27 with TRBJ2-7; no definite D call. The CDR3 consists of 14 residues. Trimming left V 5 bases short and J 1 base short, with 12 bases between. Looked up from germline, CDR1 is MNHEY and CDR2 is SMNVEV (reference sequence). The CDR3 region is CASSDSTVSYEQYF. DNA for the CDR3: TGTGCCAGCAGTGACTCGACGGTTTCCTACGAGCAGTACTTC.

The chain couples TRBV2 to TRBJ1-1; tentatively, D is TRBD1 (6 bases). The V gene lost 10 bases and the J gene lost 1 base, with 13 bases spanning the gap. The germline gives CDR1 SNHLY, CDR2 FYNNEI. The CDR3 has 13 residues. The DNA for the CDR3 is TGTGCCAAAGCGGGACAAAAGAACACTGAAGCTTTCTTT. Its protein product is CAKAGQKNTEAFF.